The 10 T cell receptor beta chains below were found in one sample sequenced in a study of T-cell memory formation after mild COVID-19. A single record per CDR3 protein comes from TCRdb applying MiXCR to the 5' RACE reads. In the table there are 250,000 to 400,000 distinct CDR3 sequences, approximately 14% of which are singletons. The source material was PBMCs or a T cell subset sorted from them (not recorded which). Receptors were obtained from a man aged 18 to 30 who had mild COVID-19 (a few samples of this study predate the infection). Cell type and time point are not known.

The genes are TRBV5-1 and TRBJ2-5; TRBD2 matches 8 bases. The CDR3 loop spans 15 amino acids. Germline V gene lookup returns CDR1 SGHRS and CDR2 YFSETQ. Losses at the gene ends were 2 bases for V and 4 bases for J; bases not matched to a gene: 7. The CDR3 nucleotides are TGCGCCAGCAGCTTCATAATGAGCGGGGGAGAGACCCAGTACTTC. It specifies CASSFIMSGGETQYF.

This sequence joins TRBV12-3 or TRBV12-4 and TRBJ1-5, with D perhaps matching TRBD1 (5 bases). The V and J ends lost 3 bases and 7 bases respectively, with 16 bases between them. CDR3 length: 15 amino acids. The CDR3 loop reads CASSFPGRGGQPQHF. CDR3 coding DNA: TGTGCCAGCAGTTTCCCGGGGAGGGGTGGACAGCCCCAGCATTTT.

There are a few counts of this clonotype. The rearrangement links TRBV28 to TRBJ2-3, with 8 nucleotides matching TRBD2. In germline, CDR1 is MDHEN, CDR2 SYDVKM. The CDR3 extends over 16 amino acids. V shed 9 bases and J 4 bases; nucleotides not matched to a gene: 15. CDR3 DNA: TGTGCCAGTTCCCCCCTTCGAGCGGGGGTGGCAGATACGCAGTATTTT. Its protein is CASSPLRAGVADTQYF.

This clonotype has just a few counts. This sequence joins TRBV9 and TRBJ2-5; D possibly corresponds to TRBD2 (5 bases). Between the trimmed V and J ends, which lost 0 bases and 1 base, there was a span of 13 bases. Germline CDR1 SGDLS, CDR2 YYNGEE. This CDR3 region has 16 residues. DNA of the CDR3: TGTGCCAGCAGCGTAGTGGGAGCGGCATCCCAAGAGACCCAGTACTTC. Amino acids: CASSVVGAASQETQYF.

The chain's CDR3 is CSVYDWYSRTNSPLHF. The CDR3 nucleotides are TGCAGCGTATACGATTGGTACAGCAGGACGAATTCACCCCTCCACTTT. The V call is TRBV29-1, the J call TRBJ1-6, with D unclear. V shed 6 bases and J shed 7 bases, with 22 bases lying between them. Germline V gives CDR1 SQVTM, CDR2 ANQGSEA. The length of the CDR3 is 16 residues.

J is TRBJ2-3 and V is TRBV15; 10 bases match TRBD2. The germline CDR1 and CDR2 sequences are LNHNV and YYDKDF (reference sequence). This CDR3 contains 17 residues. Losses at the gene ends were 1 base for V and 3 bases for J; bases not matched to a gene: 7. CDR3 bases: TGTGCCACCAGCAGAGTGGGACTAGCGCGGTTGACAGATACGCAGTATTTT. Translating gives CATSRVGLARLTDTQYF.

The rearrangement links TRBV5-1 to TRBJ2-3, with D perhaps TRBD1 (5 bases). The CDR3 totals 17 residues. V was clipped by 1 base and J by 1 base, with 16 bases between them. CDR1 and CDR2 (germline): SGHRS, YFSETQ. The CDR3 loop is CASSLRFSSGRTDTQYF. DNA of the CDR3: TGCGCCAGCAGCTTGAGGTTTTCGTCAGGGCGCACAGATACGCAGTATTTT.

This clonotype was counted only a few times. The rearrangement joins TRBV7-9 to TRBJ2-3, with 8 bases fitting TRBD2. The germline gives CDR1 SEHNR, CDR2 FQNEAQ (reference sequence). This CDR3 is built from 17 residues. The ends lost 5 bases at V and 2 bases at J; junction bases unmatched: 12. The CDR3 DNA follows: TGTGCCAGCAGCCATTCCCTAGCGGGCCTGCTCACAGATACGCAGTATTTT. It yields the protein CASSHSLAGLLTDTQYF. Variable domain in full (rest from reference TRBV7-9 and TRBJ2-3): DTGVSQNPRHKITKRGQNVTFRCDPISEHNRLYWYRQTLGQGPEFLTYFQNEAQLEKSRLLSDRFSAERPKGSFSTLEIQRTEQGDSAMYLCASSHSLAGLLTDTQYFGPGTRLTVL.

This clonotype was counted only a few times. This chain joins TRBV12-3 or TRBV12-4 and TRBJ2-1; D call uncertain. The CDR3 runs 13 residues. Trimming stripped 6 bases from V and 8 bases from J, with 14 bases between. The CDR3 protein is CASSSYRLDEQFF. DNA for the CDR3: TGTGCCAGCAGCTCTTATAGACTGGATGAGCAGTTCTTC.

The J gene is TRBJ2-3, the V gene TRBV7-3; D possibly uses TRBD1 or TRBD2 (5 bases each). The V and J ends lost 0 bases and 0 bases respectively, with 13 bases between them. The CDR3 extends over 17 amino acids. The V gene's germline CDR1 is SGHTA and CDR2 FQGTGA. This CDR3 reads CASSLTGPHSSTDTQYF. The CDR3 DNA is TGTGCCAGCAGCTTAACGGGACCCCATTCGAGCACAGATACGCAGTATTTT. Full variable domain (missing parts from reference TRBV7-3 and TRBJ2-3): GAGVSQTPSNKVTEKGKYVELRCDPISGHTALYWYRQSLGQGPEFLIYFQGTGAADDSGLPNDRFFAVRPEGSVSTLKIQRTERGDSAVYLCASSLTGPHSSTDTQYFGPGTRLTVL.